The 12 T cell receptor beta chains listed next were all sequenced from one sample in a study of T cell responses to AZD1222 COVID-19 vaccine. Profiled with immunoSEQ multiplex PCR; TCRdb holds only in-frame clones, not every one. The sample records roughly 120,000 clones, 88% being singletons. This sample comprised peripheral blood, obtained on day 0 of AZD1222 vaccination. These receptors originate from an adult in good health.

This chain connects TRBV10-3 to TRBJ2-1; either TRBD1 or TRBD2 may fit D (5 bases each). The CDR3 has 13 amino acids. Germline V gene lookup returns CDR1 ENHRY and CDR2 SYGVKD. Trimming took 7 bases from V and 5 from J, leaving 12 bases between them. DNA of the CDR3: TGTGCCATCACAGGGACGCCAGACAATGAGCAGTTCTTC. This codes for CAITGTPDNEQFF.

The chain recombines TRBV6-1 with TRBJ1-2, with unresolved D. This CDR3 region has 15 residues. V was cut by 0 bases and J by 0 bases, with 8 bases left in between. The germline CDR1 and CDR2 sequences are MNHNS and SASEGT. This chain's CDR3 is CASSEAGGPNYGYTF. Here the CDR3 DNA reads TGTGCCAGCAGTGAAGCTGGCGGCCCTAACTATGGCTACACCTTC.

Written as DNA, the CDR3 is TGCGCCAGCAGGGGACTAGCGGTGTACAATGAGCAGTTCTTC. Protein product: CASRGLAVYNEQFF. This sequence joins TRBV5-1 and TRBJ2-1; the match to TRBD2 covers 11 bases. This CDR3 has 14 residues. CDR1 and CDR2 from the germline V gene are SGHRS and YFSETQ. The ends lost 5 bases at V and 4 bases at J; junction bases unmatched: 2.

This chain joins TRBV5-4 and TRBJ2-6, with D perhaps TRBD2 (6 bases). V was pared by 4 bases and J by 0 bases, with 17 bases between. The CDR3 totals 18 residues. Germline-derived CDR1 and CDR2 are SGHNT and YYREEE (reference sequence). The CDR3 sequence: CASSPGGAPGSGANVLTF. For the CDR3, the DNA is TGTGCCAGCAGCCCGGGCGGGGCCCCCGGCTCTGGGGCCAACGTCCTGACTTTC.

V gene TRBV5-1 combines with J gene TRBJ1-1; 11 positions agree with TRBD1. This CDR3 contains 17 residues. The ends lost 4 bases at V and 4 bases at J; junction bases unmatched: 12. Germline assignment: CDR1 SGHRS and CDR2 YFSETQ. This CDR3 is CASSPGGQGAKGTEAFF. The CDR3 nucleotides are TGCGCCAGCAGCCCCGGAGGACAGGGGGCTAAAGGCACTGAAGCTTTCTTT. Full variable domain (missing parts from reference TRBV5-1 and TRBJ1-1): KAGVTQTPRYLIKTRGQQVTLSCSPISGHRSVSWYQQTPGQGLQFLFEYFSETQRNKGNFPGRFSGRQFSNSRSEMNVSTLELGDSALYLCASSPGGQGAKGTEAFFGQGTRLTVV.

CDR3 region: CASSPSGLASSYEQYF. The DNA for the CDR3 is TGCGCCAGCAGCCCGTCGGGACTAGCGAGCTCCTACGAGCAGTACTTC. V gene TRBV4-1 combines with J gene TRBJ2-7, with 10 nucleotides matching TRBD2. Unmatched junction bases numbered 6, after V lost 4 bases and J lost 0 bases. The CDR3 is 16 residues long. The germline CDR1 and CDR2 sequences are MGHRA and YSYEKL.

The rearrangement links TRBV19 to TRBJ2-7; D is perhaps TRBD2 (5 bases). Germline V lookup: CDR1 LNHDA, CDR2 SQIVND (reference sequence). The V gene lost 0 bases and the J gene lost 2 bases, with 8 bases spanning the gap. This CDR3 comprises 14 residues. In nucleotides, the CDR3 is TGTGCCAGTAGTATAGATCTGGGAGCCTACGAGCAGTACTTC. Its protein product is CASSIDLGAYEQYF.

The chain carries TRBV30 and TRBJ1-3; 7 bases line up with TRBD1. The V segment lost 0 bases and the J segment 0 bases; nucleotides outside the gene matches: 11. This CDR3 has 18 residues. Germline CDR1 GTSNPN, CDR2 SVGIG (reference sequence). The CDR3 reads CAWSVWTGSASSGNTIYF. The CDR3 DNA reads TGTGCCTGGAGTGTATGGACAGGATCCGCCAGCTCTGGAAACACCATATATTTT.

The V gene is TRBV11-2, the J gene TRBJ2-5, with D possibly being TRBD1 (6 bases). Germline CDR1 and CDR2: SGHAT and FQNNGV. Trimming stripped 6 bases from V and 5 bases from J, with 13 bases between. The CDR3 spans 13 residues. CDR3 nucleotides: TGTGCCAGCAGGCTCCAGGGGCGGGAGACCCAGTACTTC. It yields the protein CASRLQGRETQYF.

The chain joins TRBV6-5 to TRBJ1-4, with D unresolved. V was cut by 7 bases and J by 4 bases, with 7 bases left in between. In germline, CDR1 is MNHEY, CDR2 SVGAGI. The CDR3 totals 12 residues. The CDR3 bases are TGTGCCAGCAAATGGTATAATGAAAAACTGTTTTTT. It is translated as CASKWYNEKLFF.

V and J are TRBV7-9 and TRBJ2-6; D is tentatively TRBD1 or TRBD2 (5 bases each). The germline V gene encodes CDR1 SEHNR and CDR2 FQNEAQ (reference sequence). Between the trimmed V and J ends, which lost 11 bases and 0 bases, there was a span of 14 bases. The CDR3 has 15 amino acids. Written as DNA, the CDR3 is TGTGCCGCCGTTAGAGGGGACTCTGGGGCCAACGTCCTGACTTTC. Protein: CAAVRGDSGANVLTF. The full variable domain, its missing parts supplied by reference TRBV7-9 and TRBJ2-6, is DTGVSQNPRHKITKRGQNVTFRCDPISEHNRLYWYRQTLGQGPEFLTYFQNEAQLEKSRLLSDRFSAERPKGSFSTLEIQRTEQGDSAMYLCAAVRGDSGANVLTFGAGSRLTVL.

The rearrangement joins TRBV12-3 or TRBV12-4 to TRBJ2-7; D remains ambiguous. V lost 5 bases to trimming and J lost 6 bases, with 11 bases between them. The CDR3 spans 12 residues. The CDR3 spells CASSTRTGEQYF. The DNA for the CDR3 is TGTGCCAGCAGTACCCGGACGGGCGAGCAGTACTTC.